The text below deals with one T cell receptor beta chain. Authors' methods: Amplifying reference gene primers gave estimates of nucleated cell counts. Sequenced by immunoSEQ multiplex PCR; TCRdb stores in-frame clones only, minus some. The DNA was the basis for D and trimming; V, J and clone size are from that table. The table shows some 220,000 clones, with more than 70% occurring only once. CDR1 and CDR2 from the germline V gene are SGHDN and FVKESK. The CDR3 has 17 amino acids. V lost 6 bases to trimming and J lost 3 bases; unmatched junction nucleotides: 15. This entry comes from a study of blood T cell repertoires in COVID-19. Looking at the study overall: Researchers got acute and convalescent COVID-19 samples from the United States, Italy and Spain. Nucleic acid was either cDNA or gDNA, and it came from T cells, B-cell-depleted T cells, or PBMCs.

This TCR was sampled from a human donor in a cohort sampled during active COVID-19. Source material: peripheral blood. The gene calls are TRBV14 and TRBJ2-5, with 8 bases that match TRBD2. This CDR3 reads CASSAARLSGNKETQYF. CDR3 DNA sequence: TGTGCCAGCAGTGCGGCCCGTCTTAGCGGGAATAAAGAGACCCAGTACTTC.